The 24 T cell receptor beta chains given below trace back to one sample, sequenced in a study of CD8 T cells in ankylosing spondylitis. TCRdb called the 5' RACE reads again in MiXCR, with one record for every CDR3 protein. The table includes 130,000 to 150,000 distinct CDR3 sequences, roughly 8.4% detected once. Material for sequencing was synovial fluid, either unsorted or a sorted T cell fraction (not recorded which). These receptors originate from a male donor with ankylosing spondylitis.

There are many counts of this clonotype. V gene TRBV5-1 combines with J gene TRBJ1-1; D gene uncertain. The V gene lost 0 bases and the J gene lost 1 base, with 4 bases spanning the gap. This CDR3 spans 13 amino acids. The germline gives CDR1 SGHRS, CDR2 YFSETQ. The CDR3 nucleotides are TGCGCCAGCAGCTTGGACCCGAACACTGAAGCTTTCTTT. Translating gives CASSLDPNTEAFF.

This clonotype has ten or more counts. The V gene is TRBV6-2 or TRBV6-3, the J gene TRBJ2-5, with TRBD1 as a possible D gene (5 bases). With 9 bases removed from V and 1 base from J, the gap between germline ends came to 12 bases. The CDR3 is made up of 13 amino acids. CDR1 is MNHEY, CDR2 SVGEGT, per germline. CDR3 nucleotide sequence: TGTGCCAGTCGTAACAGGTTCCAAGAGACCCAGTACTTC. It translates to CASRNRFQETQYF.

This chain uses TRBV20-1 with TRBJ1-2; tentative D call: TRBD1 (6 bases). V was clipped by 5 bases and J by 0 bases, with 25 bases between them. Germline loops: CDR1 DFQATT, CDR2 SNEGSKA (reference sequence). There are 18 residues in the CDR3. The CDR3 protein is CSAHPPTGRGRANYGYTF. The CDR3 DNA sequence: TGCAGTGCTCACCCCCCAACAGGGCGGGGTCGAGCTAACTATGGCTACACCTTC.

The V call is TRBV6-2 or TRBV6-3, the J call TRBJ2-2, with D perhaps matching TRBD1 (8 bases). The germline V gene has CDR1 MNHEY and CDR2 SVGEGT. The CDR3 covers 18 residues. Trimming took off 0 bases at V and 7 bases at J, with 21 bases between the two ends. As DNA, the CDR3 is TGTGCCAGCAGTTACTCCCCGTACGGACAGGGAGGGGTCGGGGAGCTGTTTTTT. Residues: CASSYSPYGQGGVGELFF.

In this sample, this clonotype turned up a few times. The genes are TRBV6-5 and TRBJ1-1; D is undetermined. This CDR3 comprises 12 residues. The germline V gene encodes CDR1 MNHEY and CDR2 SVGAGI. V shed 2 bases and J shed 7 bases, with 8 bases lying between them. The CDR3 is CASSYSGLEAFF. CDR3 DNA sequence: TGTGCCAGCAGTTACAGTGGGCTTGAAGCTTTCTTT.

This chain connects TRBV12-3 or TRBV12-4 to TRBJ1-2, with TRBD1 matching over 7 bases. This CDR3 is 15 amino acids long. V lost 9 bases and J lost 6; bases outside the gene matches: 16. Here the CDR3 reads CARSPPHRGRNGYTF. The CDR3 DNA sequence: TGTGCCAGAAGCCCCCCCCACAGGGGTCGAAATGGCTACACCTTC.

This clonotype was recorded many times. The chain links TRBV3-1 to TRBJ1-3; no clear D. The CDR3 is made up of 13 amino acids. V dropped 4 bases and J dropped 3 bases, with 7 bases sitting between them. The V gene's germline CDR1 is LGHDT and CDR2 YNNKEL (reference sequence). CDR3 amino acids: CASSPEFGNTIYF. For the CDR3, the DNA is TGTGCCAGCAGCCCAGAGTTTGGAAACACCATATATTTT.

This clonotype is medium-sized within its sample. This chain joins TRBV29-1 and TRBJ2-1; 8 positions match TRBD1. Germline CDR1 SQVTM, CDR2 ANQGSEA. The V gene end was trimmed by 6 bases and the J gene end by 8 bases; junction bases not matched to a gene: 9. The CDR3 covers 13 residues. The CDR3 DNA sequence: TGCAGCGTGGGGACAGGTTTTTCGGATGAGCAGTTCTTC. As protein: CSVGTGFSDEQFF.

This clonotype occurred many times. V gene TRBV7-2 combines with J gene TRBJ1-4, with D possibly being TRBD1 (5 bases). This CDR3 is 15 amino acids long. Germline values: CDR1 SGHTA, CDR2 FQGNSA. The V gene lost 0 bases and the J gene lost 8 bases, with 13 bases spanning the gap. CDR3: CASSLAGGTGEKLFF. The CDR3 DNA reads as TGTGCCAGCAGCTTAGCGGGAGGGACGGGAGAAAAACTGTTTTTT.

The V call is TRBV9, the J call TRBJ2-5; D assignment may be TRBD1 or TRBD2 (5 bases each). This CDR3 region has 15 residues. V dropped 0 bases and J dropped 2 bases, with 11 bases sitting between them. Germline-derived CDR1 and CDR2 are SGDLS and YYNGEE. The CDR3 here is CASSVGDAQQETQYF. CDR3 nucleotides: TGTGCCAGCAGCGTAGGGGACGCCCAACAAGAGACCCAGTACTTC. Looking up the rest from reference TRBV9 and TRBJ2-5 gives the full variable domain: DSGVTQTPKHLITATGQRVTLRCSPRSGDLSVYWYQQSLDQGLQFLIQYYNGEERAKGNILERFSAQQFPDLHSELNLSSLELGDSALYFCASSVGDAQQETQYFGPGTRLLVL.

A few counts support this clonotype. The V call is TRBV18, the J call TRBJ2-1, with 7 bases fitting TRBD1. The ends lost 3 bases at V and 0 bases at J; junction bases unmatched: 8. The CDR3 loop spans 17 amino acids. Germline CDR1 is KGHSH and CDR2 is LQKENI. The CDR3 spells CASSPGQPLSSYNEQFF. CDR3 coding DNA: TGTGCCAGCTCACCGGGACAGCCATTAAGCTCCTACAATGAGCAGTTCTTC.

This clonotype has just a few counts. CDR3 region: CASSLERGLAYEQYF. The CDR3 nucleotides read TGTGCCAGCAGCTTAGAGAGGGGGCTCGCCTACGAGCAGTACTTC. The chain joins TRBV7-8 to TRBJ2-7; 7 bases line up with TRBD1. CDR1 SGHVS and CDR2 FQNEAQ come from the germline V gene. The trim removed 1 base at V and 2 bases at J, leaving 5 bases unmatched. CDR3 length equals 15 residues. Filled out from reference TRBV7-8 and TRBJ2-7, the complete variable domain reads GAGVSQSPRYKVAKRGQDVALRCDPISGHVSLFWYQQALGQGPEFLTYFQNEAQLDKSGLPSDRFFAERPEGSVSTLKIQRTQQEDSAVYLCASSLERGLAYEQYFGPGTRLTVT.

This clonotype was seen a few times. CDR3 bases: TGCGCCAGCAGCTCCCACCCGCAGACCTATGGCTACACCTTC. Amino acid sequence: CASSSHPQTYGYTF. The rearrangement uses TRBV5-1 and TRBJ1-2; D gene ambiguous. Per the germline V gene, CDR1 is SGHRS and CDR2 is YFSETQ. The CDR3 sequence is 14 residues long. Between the trimmed V and J ends, which lost 3 bases and 4 bases, there was a span of 13 bases.

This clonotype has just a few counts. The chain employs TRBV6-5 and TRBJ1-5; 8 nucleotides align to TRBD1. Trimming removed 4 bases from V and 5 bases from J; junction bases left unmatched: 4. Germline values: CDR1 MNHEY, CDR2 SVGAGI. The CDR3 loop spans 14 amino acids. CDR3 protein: CASSFTGGHQPQHF. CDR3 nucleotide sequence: TGTGCCAGCAGTTTTACAGGGGGGCATCAGCCCCAGCATTTT.

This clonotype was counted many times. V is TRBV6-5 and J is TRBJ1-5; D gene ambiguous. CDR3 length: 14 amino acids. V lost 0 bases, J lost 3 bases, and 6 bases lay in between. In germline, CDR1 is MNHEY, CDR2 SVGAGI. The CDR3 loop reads CASSYSAYNQPQHF. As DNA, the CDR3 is TGTGCCAGCAGTTACTCGGCGTACAATCAGCCCCAGCATTTT.

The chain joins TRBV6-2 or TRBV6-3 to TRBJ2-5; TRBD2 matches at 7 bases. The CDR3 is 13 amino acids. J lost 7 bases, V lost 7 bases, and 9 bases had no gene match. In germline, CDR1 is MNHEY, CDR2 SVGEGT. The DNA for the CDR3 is TGTGCCAGCACCAGGGAGGGGCAGTTGACCCAGTACTTC. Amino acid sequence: CASTREGQLTQYF.

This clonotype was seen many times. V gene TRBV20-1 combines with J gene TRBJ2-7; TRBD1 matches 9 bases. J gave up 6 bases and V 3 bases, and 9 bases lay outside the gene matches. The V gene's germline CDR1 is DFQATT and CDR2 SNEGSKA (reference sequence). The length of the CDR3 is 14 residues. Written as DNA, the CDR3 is TGCAGTGCTAGTCAACCGGACAGGGGACCCGAGCAGTACTTC. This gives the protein CSASQPDRGPEQYF.

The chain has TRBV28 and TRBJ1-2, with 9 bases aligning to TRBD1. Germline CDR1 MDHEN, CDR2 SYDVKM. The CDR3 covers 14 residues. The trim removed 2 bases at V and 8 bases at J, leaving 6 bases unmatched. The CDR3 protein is CASSLEGQGRGYTF. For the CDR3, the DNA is TGTGCCAGCAGTTTAGAGGGACAGGGCAGGGGCTACACCTTC.

The CDR3 reads CASSDRGGTRVGYTF. CDR3 DNA: TGTGCCAGCAGTGACCGGGGAGGGACCCGAGTGGGCTACACCTTC. The chain couples TRBV6-4 to TRBJ1-2; D is perhaps TRBD1 (5 bases). The CDR3 loop spans 15 amino acids. Germline CDR1 is MRHNA and CDR2 is SNTAGT. V lost 2 bases to trimming and J lost 8 bases, with 18 bases between them.

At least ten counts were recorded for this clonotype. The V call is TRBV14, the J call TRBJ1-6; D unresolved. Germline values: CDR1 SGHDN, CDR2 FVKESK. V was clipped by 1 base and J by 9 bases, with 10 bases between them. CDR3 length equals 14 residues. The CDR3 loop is CASSQGLGSSPLHF. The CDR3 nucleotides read TGTGCCAGCAGCCAAGGGTTGGGTAGTTCACCCCTCCACTTT.

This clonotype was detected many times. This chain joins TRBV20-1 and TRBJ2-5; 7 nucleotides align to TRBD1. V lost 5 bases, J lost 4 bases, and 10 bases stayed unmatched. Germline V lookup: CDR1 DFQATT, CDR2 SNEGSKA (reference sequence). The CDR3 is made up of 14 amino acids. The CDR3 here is CSAQSTTGIETQYF. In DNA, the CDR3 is TGCAGTGCTCAAAGCACGACAGGGATAGAGACCCAGTACTTC.

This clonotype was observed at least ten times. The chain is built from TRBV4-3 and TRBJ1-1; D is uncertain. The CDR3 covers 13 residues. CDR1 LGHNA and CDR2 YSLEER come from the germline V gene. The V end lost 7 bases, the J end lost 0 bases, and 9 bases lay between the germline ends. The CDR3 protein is CASTTHLNTEAFF. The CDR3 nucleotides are TGCGCCAGCACGACACATTTGAACACTGAAGCTTTCTTT.

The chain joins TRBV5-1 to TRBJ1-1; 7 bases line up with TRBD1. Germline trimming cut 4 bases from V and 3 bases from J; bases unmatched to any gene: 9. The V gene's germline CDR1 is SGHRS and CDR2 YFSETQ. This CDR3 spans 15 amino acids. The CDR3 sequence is CASSATGRLYTEAFF. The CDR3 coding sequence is TGCGCCAGCAGCGCGACAGGGAGGCTTTACACTGAAGCTTTCTTT. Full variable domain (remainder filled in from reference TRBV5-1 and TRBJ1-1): KAGVTQTPRYLIKTRGQQVTLSCSPISGHRSVSWYQQTPGQGLQFLFEYFSETQRNKGNFPGRFSGRQFSNSRSEMNVSTLELGDSALYLCASSATGRLYTEAFFGQGTRLTVV.

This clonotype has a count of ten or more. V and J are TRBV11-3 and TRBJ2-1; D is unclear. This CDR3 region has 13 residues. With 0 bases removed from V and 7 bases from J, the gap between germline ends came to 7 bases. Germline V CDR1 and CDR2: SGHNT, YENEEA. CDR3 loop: CASSLDRRNEQFF. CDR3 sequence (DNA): TGTGCCAGCAGCTTAGATCGTCGGAATGAGCAGTTCTTC. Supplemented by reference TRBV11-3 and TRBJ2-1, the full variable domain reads EAGVVQSPRYKIIEKKQPVAFWCNPISGHNTLYWYLQNLGQGPELLIRYENEEAVDDSQLPKDRFSAERLKGVDSTLKIQPAELGDSAVYLCASSLDRRNEQFFGPGTRLTVL.